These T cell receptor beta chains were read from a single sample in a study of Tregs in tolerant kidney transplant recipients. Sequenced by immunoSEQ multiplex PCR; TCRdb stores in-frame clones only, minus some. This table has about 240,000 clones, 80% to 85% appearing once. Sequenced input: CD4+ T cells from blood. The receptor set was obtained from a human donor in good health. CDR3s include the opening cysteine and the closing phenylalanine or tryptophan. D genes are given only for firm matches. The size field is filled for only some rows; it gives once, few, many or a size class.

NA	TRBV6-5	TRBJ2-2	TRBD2	TGTGCCAGCCTGGTCGGGAGGAAGAACACCGGGGAGCTGTTTTTT	CASLVGRKNTGELFF
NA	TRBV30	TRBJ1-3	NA	TGTGCCTGGAGTATTTGGGGGATCTCTGGAAACACCATATATTTT	CAWSIWGISGNTIYF
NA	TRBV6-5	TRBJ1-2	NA	TGTGCCAGCAGCCTACTCCAGAAGGGGAATGGCTACACCTTC	CASSLLQKGNGYTF
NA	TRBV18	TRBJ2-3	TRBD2	TGTGCCAGCTCCGTAAATCGGGGGGACTTCGGGTCTGATACGCAGTATTTT	CASSVNRGDFGSDTQYF
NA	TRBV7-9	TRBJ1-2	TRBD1	TGTGCCAGCAGCGACCGGGACAGGGGTACCTATGGCTACACCTTC	CASSDRDRGTYGYTF
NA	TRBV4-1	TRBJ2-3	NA	TGCGCCAGCAGCCAAAAACCCACAGATACGCAGTATTTT	CASSQKPTDTQYF
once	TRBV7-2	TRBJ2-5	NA	TGTGCCAGCAGCTTAAACAAAGGGCGGGAGACCCAGTACTTC	CASSLNKGRETQYF
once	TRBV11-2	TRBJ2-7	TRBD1	TGTGCCAGCAGCCCCCCGGACAGGGGAACCTACGAGCAGTACTTC	CASSPPDRGTYEQYF
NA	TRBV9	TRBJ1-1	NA	TGTGCCAGCAGCGTCTCATTCGGGGAGAACACTGAAGCTTTCTTT	CASSVSFGENTEAFF
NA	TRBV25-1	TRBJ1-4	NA	TGTGCCAGCAGTGGCAATACAGCGTTTAATGAAAAACTGTTTTTT	CASSGNTAFNEKLFF
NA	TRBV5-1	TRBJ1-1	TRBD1	TGCGCCAGCAGCCTGACAGGGATGAACACTGAAGCTTTCTTT	CASSLTGMNTEAFF
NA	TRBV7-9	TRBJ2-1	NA	TGTGCCAGCAGCTTACCCCCCGGGGGAAAGCAGTTCTTC	CASSLPPGGKQFF
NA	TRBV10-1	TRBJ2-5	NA	TGCGCCAGCAGTTTAACCGGGACATTTCAAGACCAAGAGACCCAGTACTTC	CASSLTGTFQDQETQYF
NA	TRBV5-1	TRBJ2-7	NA	TGCGCCAGCAGCAAAGGGGCCTCGGAGCAGTACTTC	CASSKGASEQYF
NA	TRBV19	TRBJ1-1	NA	TGTGCCAGTAGTGTCCTCCCGGGCCGAGAAGCTTTCTTT	CASSVLPGREAFF
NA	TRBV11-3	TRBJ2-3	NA	TGTGCCAGCAGCTTAGACGTCACCACAGATACGCAGTATTTT	CASSLDVTTDTQYF
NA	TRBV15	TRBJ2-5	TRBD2	TGTGCCACCAGCGAAGGAACGACTAGCGGGGGGCCTGGGGCCCAGTACTTC	CATSEGTTSGGPGAQYF
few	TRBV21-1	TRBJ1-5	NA	TGTGCCAGCATCTTGACAAGGTCTAAAGGACGGTCCAATCAGCCCCAGCATTTT	CASILTRSKGRSNQPQHF
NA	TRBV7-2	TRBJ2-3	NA	TGTGCCAGCAGCTTGGAGGGGACGCCGCAGTATTTT	CASSLEGTPQYF
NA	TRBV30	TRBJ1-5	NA	TGTGCCTGGAGTACGGAGGTAGTAAATCAGCCCCAGCATTTT	CAWSTEVVNQPQHF
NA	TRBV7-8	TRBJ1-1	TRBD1	TGTGCCAGGTTCCAGGGGGCGAGGGAAGCTTTCTTT	CARFQGAREAFF
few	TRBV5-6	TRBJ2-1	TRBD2	TGTGCCAGCAGCCCCCCGGGACTAGCGGGAGGGGAGCAGTTCTTC	CASSPPGLAGGEQFF
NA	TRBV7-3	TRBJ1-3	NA	TGTGCCAGCAGCTTAATGAAGGGGTTGGGAAACACCATATATTTT	CASSLMKGLGNTIYF
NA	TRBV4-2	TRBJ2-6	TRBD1	TGTGCCAGCTCGGGGGACAGGGGATTACTTTCTGGGGCCAACGTCCTGACTTTC	CASSGDRGLLSGANVLTF
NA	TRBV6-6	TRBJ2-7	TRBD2	TGTGCCAGCACCCCTGGGCTAGCGGGCTCCTACGAGCAGTACTTC	CASTPGLAGSYEQYF
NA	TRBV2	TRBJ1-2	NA	TGTGCCAGCAGTTCCAGGGTTGGCTACACCTTC	CASSSRVGYTF
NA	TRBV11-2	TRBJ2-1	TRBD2	TGTGCCAGCAGCCGCGCCTTAGCGGGAGGGGACAATGAGCAGTTCTTC	CASSRALAGGDNEQFF
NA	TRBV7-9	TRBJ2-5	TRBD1	TGTGCCAGCAGCTTAAACCGGGACAGTCAAGAGACCCAGTACTTC	CASSLNRDSQETQYF
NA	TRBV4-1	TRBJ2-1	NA	TGCGCCAGCAGCCAAGACCCTGTTAGCAACTATATTCGGGGCAATGAGCAGTTCTTC	CASSQDPVSNYIRGNEQFF
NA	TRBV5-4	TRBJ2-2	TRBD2	TGTGCCAGCAGCTTGGCAGCGGGGGCGCTTCTAACAGCCGGGGAGCTGTTTTTT	CASSLAAGALLTAGELFF
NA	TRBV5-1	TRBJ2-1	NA	TGCGCCAGCAGCGTGCAGGAGGGCGGGTACAATGAGCAGTTCTTC	CASSVQEGGYNEQFF
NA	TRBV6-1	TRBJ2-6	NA	TGTGCCAGCAGTCGGGACGCTGGGGCCAACGTCCTGACTTTC	CASSRDAGANVLTF
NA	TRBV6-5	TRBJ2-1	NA	TGTGCCAGCAGAACCGACAGAAGCTCCTACAATGAGCAGTTCTTC	CASRTDRSSYNEQFF
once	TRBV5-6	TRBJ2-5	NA	TGTGCCAGCAGCTTGATCTTAGGGATATGGCAAGAGACCCAGTACTTC	CASSLILGIWQETQYF
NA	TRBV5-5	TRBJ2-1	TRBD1	TGTGCCAGCAGCCTCGACAGGGGCTCCTACAATGAGCAGTTCTTC	CASSLDRGSYNEQFF
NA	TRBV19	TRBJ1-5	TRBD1	TGTGCCAGTAGCGCGGACAGGGGGCTCAATCAGCCCCAGCATTTT	CASSADRGLNQPQHF
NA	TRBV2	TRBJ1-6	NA	TGTGCCAGCGGAACAGGCAATTCACCCCTCCACTTT	CASGTGNSPLHF
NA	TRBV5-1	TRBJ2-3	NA	TGCGCCAGCAGCTTGGTGGGGACCTTCACAGATACGCAGTATTTT	CASSLVGTFTDTQYF
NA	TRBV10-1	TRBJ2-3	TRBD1	TGCGCCAGCAGAGCAAACAGGGGGCAAGATACGCAGTATTTT	CASRANRGQDTQYF
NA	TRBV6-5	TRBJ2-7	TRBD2	TGTGCCAGCAGTGGTAGCGGGAGCAGGGCCTACGAGCAGTACTTC	CASSGSGSRAYEQYF
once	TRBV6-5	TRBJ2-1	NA	TGTGCCAGCAGTTACTCATCCAGGGGCTCCTACAATGAGCAGTTCTTC	CASSYSSRGSYNEQFF
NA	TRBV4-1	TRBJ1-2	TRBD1	TGCGCCAGCAGCCAAGCAGGGACAGGGGGCGCGGGGGGCTACACCTTC	CASSQAGTGGAGGYTF
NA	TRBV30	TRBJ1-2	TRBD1	TGTGCCTGGAGTGTCCGACAGGGAATAGGTTATGGCTACACCTTC	CAWSVRQGIGYGYTF
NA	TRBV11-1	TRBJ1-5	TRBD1	TGTGCCAGCAGCTTAGGACAGGGGGCGCCGTACAATCAGCCCCAGCATTTT	CASSLGQGAPYNQPQHF
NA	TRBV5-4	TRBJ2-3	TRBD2	TGTGCCAGCAGCCATAGACTAGCGGGAGTCGCAGATACGCAGTATTTT	CASSHRLAGVADTQYF
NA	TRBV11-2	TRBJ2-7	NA	TGTGCCAGCAGCTTAGTTTCAAGGTTCTACGAGCAGTACTTC	CASSLVSRFYEQYF
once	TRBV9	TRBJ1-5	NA	TGTGCCAGCAGCGCCGATCAGGGTATGAGCAATCAGCCCCAGCATTTT	CASSADQGMSNQPQHF
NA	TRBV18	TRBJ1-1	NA	TGTGCCAGCTCGAGCTCTTATTCCAGGGACACTGAAGCTTTCTTT	CASSSSYSRDTEAFF
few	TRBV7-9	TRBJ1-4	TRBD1	TGTGCCAGCGCGGGGACAGGGGATGAAAAACTGTTTTTT	CASAGTGDEKLFF
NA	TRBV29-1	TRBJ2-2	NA	TGCAGCGTTGAATATAACACCGGGGAGCTGTTTTTT	CSVEYNTGELFF
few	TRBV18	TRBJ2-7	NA	TGTGCCAGCTCACCTGACAGGAGCTCCTACGAGCAGTACTTC	CASSPDRSSYEQYF
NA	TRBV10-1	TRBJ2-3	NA	TGCGCCAGCAGTGTAGGGGGTAGCACAGATACGCAGTATTTT	CASSVGGSTDTQYF